The source of this TCR beta chain is a study of neurological immune-mediated disorders. Study as a whole: The roughly 34 patients with multiple sclerosis comprised some 31 relapsing-remitting cases and 3 secondary progressive cases.

The cDNA was generated by 5'RACE with 10-nucleotide random UMIs. One entry per CDR3 protein results from TCRdb running MiXCR on the 5' RACE reads. The table lists around 28,000 distinct CDR3 sequences, roughly 2.5% of them singletons, with roughly 2.5% in the top ten. This clonotype is medium-sized (0.01 to 0.1%) within its sample. Antigen specificity is unknown. General study points: None of the CDR3 amino acid sequences found in expanded clones was shared across subjects. This suggests that the TCR-beta repertoires were private in all groups.

The junction had 5 bases not matched to a gene; V was cut back by 4 bases and J by 3 bases. Germline V gives CDR1 SGHRS, CDR2 YFSETQ. The CDR3 has 15 amino acids. The chain combines TRBV5-1 with TRBJ1-4; 8 bases fit TRBD1. Sequencing was carried out using PBMCs. The receptor was isolated from a woman in her forties or fifties with multiple sclerosis. The CDR3 loop reads CASSEDRGANEKLFF. The CDR3 DNA follows: TGCGCCAGCAGCGAAGACAGGGGAGCTAATGAAAAACTGTTTTTT.